These 4 T cell receptor beta chains originate from one sample sequenced in a study of cytomegalovirus exposure and HLA in healthy donors. The study ran its PCR with 60 Vbeta and 13 Jbeta primers. Sequencing was performed with immunoSEQ multiplex PCR; in TCRdb, only in-frame clones are kept and a portion is missing. The data show around 150,000 clones, with around four fifths seen just once and almost 2.5% held by the top ten. Source material: PBMCs. These receptors were taken from a boy between 2 and 10 years old in good health and CMV-seronegative.

J is TRBJ2-1 and V is TRBV10-1; D is perhaps TRBD2 (6 bases). In germline, CDR1 is WNHNN, CDR2 SYGVQD (reference sequence). CDR3 length: 13 amino acids. Between the trimmed V and J ends, which lost 3 bases and 7 bases, there was a span of 10 bases. The CDR3 is CASSDRDFNEQFF. Written as DNA, the CDR3 is TGCGCCAGCAGTGATAGGGACTTTAATGAGCAGTTCTTC.

Points on this clone: The junction does not match germline at one end; this may be a read error. This rearrangement joins TRBV7-9 to TRBJ2-2, with 8 positions matching TRBD2. CDR3 length: 15 residues. Looked up from germline, CDR1 is SEHNR and CDR2 is FQNEAQ (reference sequence). CDR3 nucleotides: TGTTCCAGCAGCCTTAGCGGGACGAACACCGGGGAGCTGTTTTTT. The encoded protein is CSSSLSGTNTGELFF.

The chain uses TRBV2 and TRBJ2-7; 8 bases line up with TRBD2. Germline V gene data show CDR1 as SNHLY and CDR2 as FYNNEI. The CDR3 consists of 13 residues. J gave up 3 bases and V 8 bases, and 6 bases lay outside the gene matches. CDR3 nucleotide sequence: TGTGCCAGCGTTCTAGCGGGTTTCTACGAGCAGTACTTC. It specifies CASVLAGFYEQYF.

The chain's CDR3 is CASSYPGTSGRAKPYEQYF. The CDR3 DNA reads as TGTGCCAGCAGCTACCCCGGGACTAGCGGGAGGGCGAAACCTTACGAGCAGTACTTC. The chain combines TRBV7-9 with TRBJ2-7; 16 nucleotides match TRBD2. Per the germline V gene, CDR1 is SEHNR and CDR2 is FQNEAQ (reference sequence). This CDR3 region has 19 residues. The V segment lost 4 bases and the J segment 4 bases; nucleotides outside the gene matches: 13.